The text below deals with one TCR beta chain. Its antigen is currently unknown. UMI-labeled 5' RACE yielded the TRB cDNA libraries. TCRdb reprocessed the 5' RACE reads; each CDR3 protein has one entry and no DNA is given. The table for this sample gives about 50,000 distinct CDR3 sequences. Naive CD8+ T cells had a CD45RO-CCR7+CD27+CD95- phenotype. The CDR3 totals 14 residues. Germline V gene lookup returns CDR1 MNHEY and CDR2 SVGAGI. This sample was included in a study of CXCR3-negative and CXCR3-positive naive CD8 T cells. General study results and limits: For CXCR3-positive naive cells, TRB CDR3s were more hydrophobic than those of CXCR3-negative naive cells.

Source material: naive CXCR3- CD8+ T cells from blood. As to subset: CD45RO-CCR7+CD27+CD95- naive CD8+ T cells lacking CXCR3 (TNR3-). The chain recombines TRBV6-5 with TRBJ2-7; with no DNA, the TCRdb D assignment of TRBD1 cannot be verified. The clonotype was recovered from a human donor in good health. Some clones in this sample may be carry-over from other donors' samples. This CDR3 is CASSSTGNLYEQYF.